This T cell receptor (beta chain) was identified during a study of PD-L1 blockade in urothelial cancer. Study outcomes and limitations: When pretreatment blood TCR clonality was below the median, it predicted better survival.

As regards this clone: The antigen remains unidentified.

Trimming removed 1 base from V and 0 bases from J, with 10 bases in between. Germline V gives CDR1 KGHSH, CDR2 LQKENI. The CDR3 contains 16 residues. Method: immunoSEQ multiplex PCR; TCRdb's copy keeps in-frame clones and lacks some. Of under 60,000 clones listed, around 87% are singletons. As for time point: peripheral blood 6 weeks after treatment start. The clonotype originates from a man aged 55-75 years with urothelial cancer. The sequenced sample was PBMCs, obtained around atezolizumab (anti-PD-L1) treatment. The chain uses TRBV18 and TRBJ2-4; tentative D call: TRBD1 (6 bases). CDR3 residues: CASSPRNREAKNIQYF. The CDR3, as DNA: TGTGCCAGCTCACCACGTAACAGGGAAGCCAAAAACATTCAGTACTTC.